Listed below are T cell receptor beta chains from one sample, sequenced in a study of identical twins' blood T cells. TCRdb recomputed calls from the 5' RACE reads with MiXCR, one row per CDR3 protein. This sample has 350,000 to 450,000 distinct CDR3 sequences, with 28% found just once. What was sequenced was PBMCs. These receptor sequences come from a woman between 18 and 55 years old in good health. Both conserved end residues are part of each CDR3. Each record gives: V gene, D gene, J gene, clone size, CDR3 DNA, CDR3 protein. The D gene is left open where the match is weak. A clone size is listed for some rows: how often the clone was seen (once, few, many), or a class if it is expanded.

>TRBV19|.|TRBJ1-1|.
TGTGCCAGTAATTCGGATCGCACTGAAGCTTTCTTT
CASNSDRTEAFF
>TRBV2|.|TRBJ2-1|few
TGTGCCAGCAGCCCAGGGACTGGAAACCCCAATGAGCAGTTCTTC
CASSPGTGNPNEQFF
>TRBV24-1|.|TRBJ1-5|.
TGTGCCACCAGTGATTTGAGGGGGAAGCTCAGCGATCAGCCCCAGCATTTT
CATSDLRGKLSDQPQHF
>TRBV9|TRBD1|TRBJ1-1|.
TGTGCCAGCAGCTTCGGGACAGGGGCGGGATCAGCTTTCTTT
CASSFGTGAGSAFF
>TRBV7-2|.|TRBJ2-1|.
TGTGCCAGCAGCTTAAGTCGTACGTCGAGTGAGCAGTTCTTC
CASSLSRTSSEQFF
>TRBV5-1|TRBD2|TRBJ2-7|.
TGCGCCAGCAGCTTGAGCGGGGTGAGCTCCTACGAGCAGTACTTC
CASSLSGVSSYEQYF
>TRBV29-1|.|TRBJ1-2|few
TGCAGCGTTGAATGGGATTTGGATGGCTACACCTTC
CSVEWDLDGYTF
>TRBV29-1|.|TRBJ2-1|few
TGCAGCGCCGTTTCCGACACCAATGAGCAGTTCTTC
CSAVSDTNEQFF
>TRBV15|.|TRBJ1-1|.
TGTGCCACCTCTATGGGGAGGGACACTGAAGCTTTCTTT
CATSMGRDTEAFF
>TRBV3-1|.|TRBJ2-2|few
TGTGCCAGCAGCCAAGACTTGAGGGCAGCGAACACCGGGGAGCTGTTTTTT
CASSQDLRAANTGELFF
>TRBV11-2|.|TRBJ1-2|few
TGTGCCAGCAGCCGGGGACATATGCTAGATGGCTACACCTTC
CASSRGHMLDGYTF
>TRBV3-1|TRBD2|TRBJ2-3|once
TGTGCCAGCAGCCAAGGACCCAGACTAGCGGGGGAGACAGATACGCAGTATTTT
CASSQGPRLAGETDTQYF
>TRBV14|TRBD1|TRBJ1-4|few
TGTGCCAGCAGCCAAGGGAGGGACAGCTATGGAAAACTGTTTTTT
CASSQGRDSYGKLFF
>TRBV7-2|TRBD1|TRBJ1-1|.
TGTGCCAGCAGCTCGCCGGACAGGGGTAACACTGAAGCTTTCTTT
CASSSPDRGNTEAFF
>TRBV20-1|TRBD1|TRBJ1-1|few
TGCAGTGCAAGTGGTAGACAGGGAGTCTATGAAGCTTTCTTT
CSASGRQGVYEAFF
>TRBV20-1|.|TRBJ2-7|.
TGCAGTGCTAGAGAGGCAGGCGTCTACGAGCAGTACTTC
CSAREAGVYEQYF
>TRBV28|.|TRBJ1-4|.
TGTGCCAGCAGTGGGGCGGGGCTCCTCAATGAAAAACTGTTTTTT
CASSGAGLLNEKLFF
>TRBV20-1|.|TRBJ2-7|few
TGCAGTGCTAGTGCCGGTAACGAGCAGTACTTC
CSASAGNEQYF
>TRBV20-1|.|TRBJ2-1|.
TGCAGTGCTAGCTCCGGGGTGTATAATGAGCAGTTCTTC
CSASSGVYNEQFF
>TRBV3-1|.|TRBJ1-5|few
TGTGCCAGCAGCCGCTCGGGGGGAGATCAGCCCCAGCATTTT
CASSRSGGDQPQHF
>TRBV13|TRBD2|TRBJ2-1|few
TGTGCCAGTACTAGCGGCGACAATGAGCAGTTCTTC
CASTSGDNEQFF
>TRBV18|.|TRBJ2-7|few
TGTGCCAGCTCACTGGGACGGACCTACGAGCAGTACTTC
CASSLGRTYEQYF
>TRBV10-3|.|TRBJ2-2|.
TGTGCCTGCAGGGTTCGGGACGGAAAGGCCACCGGGGAGCTGTTTTTT
CACRVRDGKATGELFF
>TRBV7-2|TRBD1|TRBJ1-5|.
TGTGCCAGCAGCTTTAGACAGGGGGCGGTCAATCAGCCCCAGCATTTT
CASSFRQGAVNQPQHF
>TRBV20-1|TRBD1|TRBJ1-4|.
TGCAGTGCGCTCGAAGGACAGGGGGGTGAAAAACTGTTTTTT
CSALEGQGGEKLFF
>TRBV20-1|TRBD2|TRBJ2-3|many
TGCAGTGCGAGACTAGCCAGCACAGATACGCAGTATTTT
CSARLASTDTQYF
>TRBV11-2|TRBD1|TRBJ2-7|.
TGTGCCAGCAGCTTTGATCGTCCCACCGGGACAGGGACCTACGAGCAGTACTTC
CASSFDRPTGTGTYEQYF
>TRBV13|TRBD1|TRBJ2-7|few
TGTGCCAGCAGCTCACGACCGGGACAGGGTTCCGAGCAGTACTTC
CASSSRPGQGSEQYF
>TRBV24-1|.|TRBJ2-7|many
TGTGCCACCAGTGCGGGCGAATCCTACGAGCAGTACTTC
CATSAGESYEQYF
>TRBV4-3|.|TRBJ2-1|.
TGCGCCAGCAGCCAAGAGGGAGGATACAATGAGCAGTTCTTC
CASSQEGGYNEQFF
>TRBV4-3|.|TRBJ1-1|few
TGCGCCAGCAGCCAACGACCGGGGGGGACTGAAGCTTTCTTT
CASSQRPGGTEAFF
>TRBV6-1|.|TRBJ2-7|.
TGTGCCCGCAGTGATGTGGCAGCCCTAGGCTGGCGCGAGCAGTACTTC
CARSDVAALGWREQYF
>TRBV3-1|.|TRBJ1-2|.
TGTGCCAGCAGCCACTCGGCTCGGGGCTACACCTTC
CASSHSARGYTF
>TRBV5-1|TRBD1|TRBJ1-1|many
TGCGCCAGCAGCGAAAAACAGGGGGCGAACACTGAAGCTTTCTTT
CASSEKQGANTEAFF
>TRBV25-1|TRBD1|TRBJ2-1|few
TGTGCCAGCAGTGGAGACAGGGACTACAATGAGCAGTTCTTC
CASSGDRDYNEQFF
>TRBV7-2|TRBD1|TRBJ2-3|.
TGTGCCAGCATCTTAGCGACATTGTGGACAGGTGACACAGATACGCAGTATTTT
CASILATLWTGDTDTQYF
>TRBV7-9|.|TRBJ1-2|.
TGTGCCAGCAGCCCCCCCGTTTTAGGAGGTGGCTACACCTTC
CASSPPVLGGGYTF
>TRBV5-6|TRBD1|TRBJ1-4|.
TGTGCCAGCAGCCCAGACAGGGGGCGGATTGAAAAACTGTTTTTT
CASSPDRGRIEKLFF
>TRBV4-1|.|TRBJ1-4|.
TGCGCCAGCAGCCAAGAGGCGGGGAGTGAAAAACTGTTTTTT
CASSQEAGSEKLFF